The rows below give T cell receptor beta chains drawn from one sample of a study of shared clonotypes between healthy human individuals. The table came from immunoSEQ multiplex PCR; TCRdb's copy has only in-frame clones and leaves some out. The repertoire holds hundreds of thousands of clones, with 75% to 85% as singletons. Specimen: PBMCs. The receptors stem from a woman aged 40 to 50 in good health. Some clones in this sample may be carry-over from other donors' samples. Each CDR3 is given with its conserved first and last residue. Fields, in order: clone size, D gene, CDR3 length, V gene, J gene, CDR3 protein, CDR3 DNA. The D gene is left open where the match is weak. Rows may omit the clone size; those that give it use once, few, many or a size class.

.,TRBD1,15,TRBV6-1,TRBJ2-7,CASRLDRGGSYEQYF,TGTGCCAGCAGATTAGACAGGGGAGGTTCTTACGAGCAGTACTTC
.,TRBD2,16,TRBV7-2,TRBJ2-5,CASSLAAGVRQETQYF,TGTGCCAGCAGCTTAGCTGCGGGAGTGAGGCAAGAGACCCAGTACTTC
.,.,16,TRBV5-1,TRBJ2-7,CASSRGTLDGTYEQYF,TGCGCCAGCAGCAGGGGAACACTTGATGGGACTTACGAGCAGTACTTC
.,.,11,TRBV15,TRBJ2-7,CATSGSYEQYF,TGTGCCACCAGCGGTAGCTACGAGCAGTACTTC
many,.,13,TRBV7-9,TRBJ2-2,CASSPVILGELFF,TGTGCCAGCAGCCCCGTTATCCTCGGGGAGCTGTTTTTT
.,.,13,TRBV10-3,TRBJ1-2,CAISEGGPWGYTF,TGTGCCATCAGTGAGGGCGGGCCGTGGGGCTACACCTTC
.,.,13,TRBV30,TRBJ1-6,CAWSVNRNSPLHF,TGTGCCTGGAGTGTAAACAGGAATTCACCCCTCCACTTT
.,TRBD2,14,TRBV2,TRBJ2-7,CASRGSGREYEQYF,TGTGCCAGCAGAGGCAGCGGGAGGGAATACGAGCAGTACTTC
.,.,17,TRBV18,TRBJ2-6,CASSPTSLGSGANVLTF,TGTGCCAGCTCACCGACCTCATTGGGCTCTGGGGCCAACGTCCTGACTTTC
.,.,17,TRBV28,TRBJ1-5,CASSLRGGGYSNQPQHF,TGTGCCAGCAGTTTAAGGGGGGGAGGCTATAGCAATCAGCCCCAGCATTTT
.,TRBD1,15,TRBV5-4,TRBJ1-2,CASSLAGTGVYGYTF,TGTGCCAGCAGCTTGGCCGGGACAGGGGTCTATGGCTACACCTTC
.,.,18,TRBV4-3,TRBJ1-2,CASSQALVTEGAGYGYTF,TGCGCCAGCAGCCAAGCTTTAGTCACTGAAGGGGCAGGGTATGGCTACACCTTC
.,.,12,TRBV6-5,TRBJ1-1,CATAGENTEAFF,TGTGCTACCGCGGGGGAGAACACTGAAGCTTTCTTT
.,.,14,TRBV19,TRBJ2-5,CASSIMASIETQYF,TGTGCCAGTAGTATTATGGCTAGCATAGAGACCCAGTACTTC
.,TRBD1,14,TRBV27,TRBJ1-1,CASRPTGTNTEAFF,TGTGCCAGCAGACCGACAGGGACGAACACTGAAGCTTTCTTT
.,TRBD2,16,TRBV10-3,TRBJ2-1,CAISTSGRATYNEQFF,TGTGCCATCAGCACTAGCGGGAGGGCTACCTACAATGAGCAGTTCTTC
.,TRBD2,15,TRBV27,TRBJ2-7,CASSAGTSGLGEQYF,TGTGCCAGCTCGGCGGGGACTAGCGGTTTAGGGGAGCAGTACTTC
.,TRBD2,18,TRBV5-4,TRBJ2-5,CASSLDPSVELAGETQYF,TGTGCCAGCAGCTTGGACCCAAGCGTTGAACTAGCGGGAGAGACCCAGTACTTC
.,.,13,TRBV18,TRBJ1-1,CASSKSENTEAFF,TGTGCCAGCTCAAAATCAGAGAACACTGAAGCTTTCTTT
once,TRBD1,15,TRBV28,TRBJ2-3,CASIPGTGVTDTQYF,TGTGCCAGCATCCCCGGAACAGGGGTCACAGATACGCAGTATTTT
.,.,14,TRBV19,TRBJ1-1,CASSTYIMNTEAFF,TGTGCCAGTAGTACTTATATCATGAACACTGAAGCTTTCTTT
few,.,14,TRBV2,TRBJ1-5,CASKREVGNQPQHF,TGTGCCAGCAAGAGGGAGGTCGGCAATCAGCCCCAGCATTTT
.,.,12,TRBV2,TRBJ1-2,CASSLEQGGYTF,TGTGCCAGCAGCCTGGAACAGGGAGGCTACACCTTC
.,TRBD1,14,TRBV11-2,TRBJ1-2,CTSRSDRANYGYTF,TGTACCAGCAGATCCGACAGGGCTAACTATGGCTACACCTTC
.,TRBD2,15,TRBV13,TRBJ2-7,CASSDVTSGSYEQYF,TGTGCCAGCAGTGACGTCACTAGCGGCTCCTACGAGCAGTACTTC